The clone carrying this T cell receptor (beta chain) was seen just once. Its antigen is still unknown. V lost 4 bases, J lost 6 bases, and 11 bases lay in between. This CDR3 comprises 13 residues. Germline V gives CDR1 SGDLS, CDR2 YYNGEE. This table comes from immunoSEQ multiplex PCR, and its TCRdb copy is limited to in-frame clones, with some not included. Among 1.5 million to 1.9 million clones, 95% to 99% were seen once, and the ten largest hold roughly 0.4%. This sample is drawn from a study of shared clonotypes between healthy human individuals. General observations from the study: Apart from blood, nothing was sampled; tissue repertoires likely differ.

Input material: naive CD4+ T cells sorted from blood. Subset here: CD45RA+ positively selected. The receptor's source is a man aged 25 to 40 in good health. The chain recombines TRBV9 with TRBJ2-1; D remains unclear. CDR3 sequence: CASSLVGSNEQFF. The DNA for the CDR3 is TGTGCCAGCAGCCTAGTGGGGTCCAATGAGCAGTTCTTC.